These 12 T cell receptor beta chains originate from one sample sequenced in a study of cytomegalovirus exposure and HLA in healthy donors. 13 Jbeta primers and 60 Vbeta primers were used for the PCR. Here immunoSEQ multiplex PCR was the method, and the copy in TCRdb shows in-frame clones only, minus some. The table has 170,000 or so clones, roughly 86% seen once. The sequenced sample consisted of PBMCs. The receptor set was obtained from a girl aged 10 to 17 in good health and CMV-seropositive.

This clone was observed once. This chain links TRBV19 with TRBJ2-3, with D possibly being TRBD1 (6 bases). This CDR3 is built from 17 residues. V lost 3 bases and J 4 bases, leaving 20 bases between the germline ends. From germline, CDR1 is LNHDA and CDR2 SQIVND (reference sequence). DNA for the CDR3: TGTGCCAGTAGTATCGGGGCGTGGGGGCCCGCTGCAGATACGCAGTATTTT. Amino acid sequence: CASSIGAWGPAADTQYF.

This clone occurred a few times. The chain combines TRBV7-9 with TRBJ1-2; no definite D call. Per the germline V gene, CDR1 is SEHNR and CDR2 is FQNEAQ (reference sequence). The length of the CDR3 is 13 residues. V was cut by 5 bases and J by 4 bases, with 11 bases left in between. The CDR3 sequence: CASSHDIAYGYTF. The CDR3 DNA sequence: TGTGCCAGCAGCCATGACATCGCCTATGGCTACACCTTC.

The chain joins TRBV4-2 to TRBJ2-5, with TRBD2 identical over 11 bases. The CDR3 has 18 amino acids. Germline trimming cut 0 bases from V and 5 bases from J; bases unmatched to any gene: 11. Germline loops: CDR1 LGHNA, CDR2 YNFKEQ. CDR3 in DNA: TGTGCCAGCAGCCAAGATGGGGCTAGCGGGGGGAAGGGGGAGACCCAGTACTTC. Protein product: CASSQDGASGGKGETQYF.

The gene calls are TRBV28 and TRBJ2-2; 8 nucleotides line up with TRBD1. This CDR3 is built from 14 residues. Trimming took 11 bases from V and 7 from J; bases not matched to a gene: 12. CDR1 is MDHEN, CDR2 SYDVKM, per germline. CDR3 in amino acids: CAHSGQARGGELFF. In DNA, the CDR3 is TGTGCCCACTCGGGACAGGCTCGTGGCGGGGAGCTGTTTTTT.

This clone was seen more than once but under ten times. The genes are TRBV21-1 and TRBJ1-2. TRBV21-1 is flagged as a pseudogene. The CDR3 covers 17 residues. CDR3: CASSLEGYTTANYGYTF. The CDR3 DNA reads TGTGCCAGCAGCTTAGAAGGCTACACTACCGCTAACTATGGCTACACCTTC.

Remarks on this clone: The junction and the germline gene differ at one end; a read error may be behind it. This rearrangement joins TRBV28 to TRBJ2-1; 8 nucleotides line up with TRBD2. Germline V gene sequence: CDR1 MDHEN, CDR2 SYDVKM. There are 16 residues in the CDR3. The CDR3 protein is CASSSPGGADYYEQFF. The CDR3 DNA sequence: TGTGCCAGCAGTTCCCCGGGGGGGGCTGACTACTATGAGCAGTTCTTC.

The gene calls are TRBV11-3 and TRBJ1-4; 7 nucleotides align to TRBD1. After removal of 8 bases from V and 4 bases from J, the junction contained 7 bases not matched to a gene. The CDR3 loop spans 14 amino acids. Germline-derived CDR1 and CDR2 are SGHNT and YENEEA. CDR3 loop: CASGPGTVNEKLFF. DNA for the CDR3: TGTGCCAGCGGTCCCGGGACAGTTAATGAAAAACTGTTTTTT.

This clone was recorded only once. The chain joins TRBV6-5 to TRBJ2-2; 8 nucleotides align to TRBD2. The V segment lost 1 base and the J segment 2 bases; nucleotides outside the gene matches: 3. The CDR3 totals 16 residues. Germline V lookup: CDR1 MNHEY, CDR2 SVGAGI. CDR3 sequence reads: CASSYYSGANTGELFF. CDR3 sequence (DNA): TGTGCCAGCAGTTACTATAGCGGGGCTAACACCGGGGAGCTGTTTTTT.

V usage is TRBV13 and J usage is TRBJ2-1; a possible D gene is TRBD2 (6 bases). With 2 bases removed from V and 0 bases from J, the gap between germline ends came to 20 bases. The length of the CDR3 is 19 residues. The germline V gene encodes CDR1 PRHDT and CDR2 FYEKMQ (reference sequence). CDR3 nucleotides: TGTGCCAGCAGCTTACAGGACACACGCTTCGGGAGCTCCTACAATGAGCAGTTCTTC. Encoded protein: CASSLQDTRFGSSYNEQFF.

The chain combines TRBV27 with TRBJ2-7; weak D call: TRBD2 (7 bases). Per germline, CDR1 MNHEY and CDR2 SMNVEV (reference sequence). The CDR3 is made up of 16 amino acids. Trimming stripped 0 bases from V and 0 bases from J, with 12 bases between. The CDR3 coding sequence is TGTGCCAGCAGTTTATCCACGGGGGGCGTCTCCTACGAGCAGTACTTC. Its protein product is CASSLSTGGVSYEQYF.

The chain employs TRBV7-2 and TRBJ1-5; possibly TRBD1 for D (5 bases). This CDR3 region has 16 residues. V dropped 5 bases and J dropped 2 bases, with 16 bases sitting between them. Germline V gene lookup returns CDR1 SGHTA and CDR2 FQGNSA. The CDR3, as DNA: TGTGCCAGCAGCCCCCCGGGGGTCTTAGGCAATCAGCCCCAGCATTTT. This sequence encodes CASSPPGVLGNQPQHF.

The chain uses TRBV6-5 and TRBJ2-1; 14 positions agree with TRBD2. CDR3 length: 15 amino acids. V shed 6 bases and J 9 bases; nucleotides not matched to a gene: 7. Germline V gene sequence: CDR1 MNHEY, CDR2 SVGAGI. This CDR3 reads CASSLTSGGAREQFF. The CDR3 nucleotides read TGTGCCAGCAGCCTGACTAGCGGGGGGGCCCGTGAGCAGTTCTTC.